This is a list of T cell receptor beta chains from one sample in a study of cytomegalovirus exposure and HLA in healthy donors. Clones were read by immunoSEQ multiplex PCR, and TCRdb kept only the in-frame ones, dropping some. The sample contains roughly 180,000 clones, more than 60% of which appear only once. Sequencing input: PBMCs. Receptor source: a man between 18 and 35 years old in good health and CMV-seronegative. The CDR3 runs from the conserved cysteine through the conserved F or W. The D gene is left open where the match is weak. Size tells how often a clone was seen (once, few, many) or the class of an expanded clone, and some rows leave it out.

.	.	TRBJ1-2	TRBV5-4	CASSSAPEQGYTF	TGTGCCAGCAGCTCAGCTCCGGAGCAGGGCTACACCTTC
TRBD1	few	TRBJ1-1	TRBV10-3	CAISETGGRTEAFF	TGTGCCATCAGTGAGACAGGGGGAAGGACTGAAGCTTTCTTT
.	few	TRBJ2-7	TRBV7-9	CASSLETPERGQYF	TGTGCCAGCAGCTTAGAAACCCCGGAACGGGGGCAGTACTTC
.	once	TRBJ1-2	TRBV4-1	CASSQGLGADGYTF	TGCGCCAGCAGCCAAGGATTGGGGGCGGATGGCTACACCTTC
.	.	TRBJ2-6	TRBV7-8	CASSPRPLIVILPGANVLTF	TGTGCCAGCAGCCCTCGTCCGCTCATCGTCATACTGCCCGGGGCCAACGTCCTGACTTTC
.	.	TRBJ2-7	TRBV4-3	CASSHFGAGEQYF	TGCGCCAGCAGCCACTTTGGGGCGGGGGAGCAGTACTTC
.	.	TRBJ1-1	TRBV30	CAWSRLRSNTEAFF	TGTGCCTGGAGTCGCTTGCGATCGAACACTGAAGCTTTCTTT
TRBD2	.	TRBJ2-2	TRBV5-4	CASSLGRREGLRTGELFF	TGTGCCAGCAGCTTGGGCCGGCGGGAGGGCCTTAGGACCGGGGAGCTGTTTTTT
TRBD2	once	TRBJ2-1	TRBV4-2	CASSHLAGRSYEQFF	TGTGCCAGCAGTCATCTAGCGGGGCGATCGTATGAGCAGTTCTTC
.	.	TRBJ1-2	TRBV7-9	CASSLVKVPEGYTF	TGTGCCAGCAGCTTAGTTAAGGTGCCGGAGGGCTACACCTTC
.	.	TRBJ1-1	TRBV11-3	CASTQGPNTEAFF	TGTGCCAGCACCCAGGGGCCGAACACTGAAGCTTTCTTT
.	.	TRBJ1-2	TRBV10-3	CAISESLGVGNGYTF	TGTGCCATCAGTGAGTCGCTGGGCGTAGGTAATGGCTACACCTTC
TRBD1	.	TRBJ1-2	TRBV7-9	CASSDTGDPNYGYTF	TGTGCCAGCAGTGATACAGGGGACCCAAACTATGGCTACACCTTC
TRBD1	few	TRBJ1-6	TRBV2	CASALSRTGYNSPLHF	TGTGCCAGCGCCCTTTCTAGGACAGGCTATAATTCACCCCTCCACTTT
.	.	TRBJ1-5	TRBV2	CASSTLVGPLGGKGTNQPQHF	TGTGCCAGCAGTACTCTGGTGGGCCCGTTGGGGGGAAAGGGTACAAATCAGCCCCAGCATTTT
TRBD2	.	TRBJ2-1	TRBV7-9	CASSLSWRGGYNEQFF	TGTGCCAGCAGCTTATCCTGGCGGGGGGGCTACAATGAGCAGTTCTTC
.	.	TRBJ2-2	TRBV5-1	CASSLGSGQNTGELFF	TGCGCCAGCAGCTTGGGATCCGGACAGAACACCGGGGAGCTGTTTTTT
.	.	TRBJ1-1	TRBV2	CASSDSGLNTEAFF	TGTGCCAGCAGTGATAGTGGGCTGAACACTGAAGCTTTCTTT
TRBD1	.	TRBJ2-5	TRBV2	CASRGTVQETQYF	TGTGCCAGCAGGGGGACAGTTCAAGAGACCCAGTACTTC
.	once	TRBJ2-5	TRBV27	CASSLWWTGETQYF	TGTGCCAGCAGTTTGTGGTGGACGGGGGAGACCCAGTACTTC
.	.	TRBJ2-4	TRBV7-7	CASSFFGIQQNIQYF	TGTGCTAGCAGCTTCTTCGGGATCCAGCAAAACATTCAGTACTTC
.	few	TRBJ1-2	TRBV18	CASAKEDYYGYTF	TGTGCCAGTGCCAAAGAGGATTACTATGGCTACACCTTC
TRBD1	.	TRBJ1-2	TRBV5-4	CASSRTGIYGYTF	TGTGCCAGCAGCCGGACAGGGATTTATGGCTACACCTTC
.	.	TRBJ1-1	TRBV20-1	CSAFGVAEAFF	TGCAGTGCTTTCGGGGTTGCTGAAGCTTTCTTT
TRBD1	.	TRBJ1-2	TRBV27	CASSLTGQGSCGYTF	TGTGCCAGCAGTCTTACGGGACAGGGTTCATGTGGCTACACCTTC
.	.	TRBJ1-1	TRBV5-1	CASSPGFSWVNTEAFF	TGCGCCAGCAGCCCGGGGTTCAGTTGGGTGAACACTGAAGCTTTCTTT
TRBD1	.	TRBJ2-7	TRBV14	CASSRWGQASYEQYF	TGTGCCAGCAGCCGATGGGGACAGGCGTCCTACGAGCAGTACTTC
.	.	TRBJ1-5	TRBV27	CASSQRPREGQPQHF	TGTGCCAGCAGCCAAAGACCCAGGGAGGGCCAGCCCCAGCATTTT
TRBD2	.	TRBJ2-3	TRBV2	CASRSAGGRTDTQYF	TGTGCCAGCAGGTCAGCGGGGGGGCGAACAGATACGCAGTATTTT
TRBD1	.	TRBJ1-5	TRBV28	CASTSPDRGNQPQHF	TGTGCCAGCACCTCTCCGGACAGGGGCAATCAGCCCCAGCATTTT
TRBD2	.	TRBJ2-2	TRBV27	CASSLMRGAGAGELFF	TGTGCCAGCAGTTTAATGCGGGGGGCGGGAGCCGGGGAGCTGTTTTTT
TRBD2	.	TRBJ2-3	TRBV7-3	CASSLSLAGTDTQYF	TGTGCCAGCAGCTTGTCACTAGCGGGCACAGATACGCAGTATTTT
.	.	TRBJ2-5	TRBV13	CASSSSGDQETQYF	TGTGCCAGCAGCTCCTCCGGAGATCAAGAGACCCAGTACTTC
TRBD1	few	TRBJ1-4	TRBV4-3	CASSQDGQGREKLFF	TGCGCCAGCAGCCAGGACGGACAGGGTAGGGAAAAACTGTTTTTT
TRBD2	.	TRBJ2-7	TRBV27	CASRRLAGGQYEQYF	TGTGCCAGCAGGCGTCTGGCGGGGGGGCAGTACGAGCAGTACTTC